The rows below give T cell receptor beta chains drawn from one sample of a study of post-analysis software for immune sequencing data. TCRdb redid the calling of the PCR reads with MiXCR, one entry per CDR3 protein. This sample carries hundreds of thousands of distinct CDR3 sequences, roughly 47% of them seen once, and the ten largest clones take roughly 1.7%. Sequenced: blood. Source of these receptors: a girl aged 5 to 17 with multiple sclerosis. The CDR3 runs from the conserved cysteine through the conserved F or W. The order of the fields is D gene, V gene, J gene, clone size, CDR3 protein, CDR3 DNA. The D gene is left open where the match is weak. Rows give clone size only sometimes, using once, few, many, or a class for an expanded clone.

d_call: TRBD2; v_call: TRBV5-1; j_call: TRBJ2-5; clone_size: NA; cdr3_aa: CASSSLAGLAQETQYF; cdr3_nt: TGCGCCAGCAGCTCCCTAGCGGGGTTAGCCCAAGAGACCCAGTACTTC
d_call: NA; v_call: TRBV21-1; j_call: TRBJ2-4; clone_size: NA; cdr3_aa: CASRTGTSTILAKNIQYF; cdr3_nt: TGTGCCAGCAGGACCGGGACTAGTACTATTCTAGCCAAAAACATTCAGTACTTC
d_call: NA; v_call: TRBV5-1; j_call: TRBJ1-5; clone_size: few; cdr3_aa: CASSLEGIGNQPQHF; cdr3_nt: TGCGCCAGCAGCTTGGAGGGCATTGGAAATCAGCCCCAGCATTTT
d_call: TRBD1; v_call: TRBV20-1; j_call: TRBJ1-2; clone_size: NA; cdr3_aa: CSVSTGLNYGYTF; cdr3_nt: TGCAGTGTTTCGACAGGGCTAAACTATGGCTACACCTTC
d_call: NA; v_call: TRBV20-1; j_call: TRBJ2-7; clone_size: NA; cdr3_aa: CSARGEGENYEQYF; cdr3_nt: TGCAGTGCCAGGGGGGAAGGGGAAAACTACGAGCAGTACTTC
d_call: TRBD1; v_call: TRBV6-5; j_call: TRBJ2-7; clone_size: NA; cdr3_aa: CASSSTGGPREQYF; cdr3_nt: TGTGCCAGCAGCTCAACAGGGGGCCCCCGCGAGCAGTACTTC
d_call: NA; v_call: TRBV24-1; j_call: TRBJ1-2; clone_size: NA; cdr3_aa: CATSDWNGYTF; cdr3_nt: TGTGCCACCAGTGATTGGAACGGCTACACCTTC
d_call: TRBD2; v_call: TRBV7-2; j_call: TRBJ2-7; clone_size: NA; cdr3_aa: CACSFMTSGSEQYF; cdr3_nt: TGTGCCTGCAGCTTTATGACTAGCGGGAGCGAGCAGTACTTC
d_call: NA; v_call: TRBV29-1; j_call: TRBJ1-1; clone_size: NA; cdr3_aa: CSTLEGVEAFF; cdr3_nt: TGCAGCACTTTAGAGGGGGTTGAAGCTTTCTTT
d_call: NA; v_call: TRBV6-5; j_call: TRBJ1-6; clone_size: few; cdr3_aa: CASSSGGASPLHF; cdr3_nt: TGTGCCAGCAGTTCGGGGGGCGCGTCACCCCTCCACTTT
d_call: NA; v_call: TRBV6-6; j_call: TRBJ2-3; clone_size: few; cdr3_aa: CASSYSSDGTDTQYF; cdr3_nt: TGTGCCAGCAGTTACTCGAGTGACGGCACAGATACGCAGTATTTT
d_call: NA; v_call: TRBV20-1; j_call: TRBJ1-5; clone_size: NA; cdr3_aa: CSVSQGSQPQHF; cdr3_nt: TGCAGTGTTTCGCAGGGTAGTCAGCCCCAGCATTTT
d_call: TRBD2; v_call: TRBV10-3; j_call: TRBJ2-1; clone_size: NA; cdr3_aa: CAINSPTSGRWDEQFF; cdr3_nt: TGTGCCATCAATTCCCCTACTAGCGGGAGGTGGGATGAGCAGTTCTTC
d_call: NA; v_call: TRBV2; j_call: TRBJ2-4; clone_size: NA; cdr3_aa: CASSVRGVAKNIQYF; cdr3_nt: TGTGCCAGCAGTGTAAGGGGGGTAGCCAAAAACATTCAGTACTTC
d_call: TRBD1; v_call: TRBV5-1; j_call: TRBJ2-1; clone_size: NA; cdr3_aa: CASSQNLGTDYNEQFF; cdr3_nt: TGCGCCAGCAGCCAGAATCTGGGGACAGATTACAATGAGCAGTTCTTC
d_call: NA; v_call: TRBV5-5; j_call: TRBJ1-1; clone_size: NA; cdr3_aa: CASRPSIGSDTEAFF; cdr3_nt: TGTGCCAGCAGACCATCGATTGGTAGTGACACTGAAGCTTTCTTT
d_call: TRBD1; v_call: TRBV7-9; j_call: TRBJ2-5; clone_size: few; cdr3_aa: CASSNRGLETQYF; cdr3_nt: TGTGCCAGCAGCAACAGGGGTTTGGAGACCCAGTACTTC
d_call: NA; v_call: TRBV29-1; j_call: TRBJ2-7; clone_size: NA; cdr3_aa: CSVRGGQSSYEQYF; cdr3_nt: TGCAGCGTTAGGGGGGGCCAGAGCTCCTACGAGCAGTACTTC
d_call: TRBD1; v_call: TRBV12-3/TRBV12-4; j_call: TRBJ2-7; clone_size: few; cdr3_aa: CASSSRDRGSYEQYF; cdr3_nt: TGTGCCAGCAGTTCTAGGGACAGGGGTTCCTACGAGCAGTACTTC
d_call: TRBD2; v_call: TRBV12-3/TRBV12-4; j_call: TRBJ2-4; clone_size: few; cdr3_aa: CASSPSGTLAKNIQYF; cdr3_nt: TGTGCCAGCAGTCCCAGCGGGACCCTAGCCAAAAACATTCAGTACTTC
d_call: NA; v_call: TRBV27; j_call: TRBJ1-4; clone_size: NA; cdr3_aa: CASSSTGFTNEKLFF; cdr3_nt: TGTGCCAGCAGTTCCACAGGGTTCACTAATGAAAAACTGTTTTTT
d_call: NA; v_call: TRBV7-3; j_call: TRBJ1-6; clone_size: few; cdr3_aa: CASSLYVGEPLHF; cdr3_nt: TGTGCCAGCAGCTTATACGTGGGGGAACCCCTCCACTTT
d_call: TRBD2; v_call: TRBV7-6; j_call: TRBJ2-5; clone_size: few; cdr3_aa: CASRPGTRIETQYF; cdr3_nt: TGTGCCAGCAGGCCCGGGACTAGAATCGAGACCCAGTACTTC
d_call: TRBD1; v_call: TRBV4-1; j_call: TRBJ1-1; clone_size: NA; cdr3_aa: CASSQRTGGDTEAFF; cdr3_nt: TGCGCCAGCAGCCAACGAACAGGGGGCGACACTGAAGCTTTCTTT
d_call: NA; v_call: TRBV28; j_call: TRBJ1-1; clone_size: NA; cdr3_aa: CASSLDQPGTEAFF; cdr3_nt: TGTGCCAGCAGTTTAGATCAGCCAGGTACTGAAGCTTTCTTT
d_call: TRBD2; v_call: TRBV12-3/TRBV12-4; j_call: TRBJ2-7; clone_size: NA; cdr3_aa: CASGTSSYEQYF; cdr3_nt: TGTGCCAGCGGGACTAGCTCCTACGAGCAGTACTTC
d_call: NA; v_call: TRBV6-5; j_call: TRBJ1-5; clone_size: NA; cdr3_aa: CASSYGGGNSNQPQHF; cdr3_nt: TGTGCCAGCAGTTACGGGGGGGGAAATAGCAATCAGCCCCAGCATTTT
d_call: NA; v_call: TRBV4-1; j_call: TRBJ1-5; clone_size: NA; cdr3_aa: CASSQDFRALDQPQHF; cdr3_nt: TGCGCCAGCAGCCAGGACTTCAGGGCTCTGGATCAGCCCCAGCATTTT
d_call: NA; v_call: TRBV11-2; j_call: TRBJ2-1; clone_size: NA; cdr3_aa: CASSSYRANYNEQFF; cdr3_nt: TGTGCCAGCAGCTCATACAGGGCCAACTACAATGAGCAGTTCTTC
d_call: NA; v_call: TRBV6-5; j_call: TRBJ2-7; clone_size: few; cdr3_aa: CASSSGMGGIYEQYF; cdr3_nt: TGTGCCAGCAGCTCAGGAATGGGAGGTATCTACGAGCAGTACTTC
d_call: TRBD2; v_call: TRBV6-2/TRBV6-3; j_call: TRBJ2-7; clone_size: NA; cdr3_aa: CASSRLATYEQYF; cdr3_nt: TGTGCCAGCTCAAGACTAGCGACCTACGAGCAGTACTTC
d_call: NA; v_call: TRBV6-2/TRBV6-3; j_call: TRBJ2-7; clone_size: NA; cdr3_aa: CATAVGIYEQYF; cdr3_nt: TGTGCCACCGCGGTGGGGATCTACGAGCAGTACTTC
d_call: TRBD1; v_call: TRBV29-1; j_call: TRBJ2-7; clone_size: few; cdr3_aa: CSVREGARYEQYF; cdr3_nt: TGCAGCGTTAGAGAGGGGGCGCGCTACGAGCAGTACTTC
d_call: NA; v_call: TRBV6-5; j_call: TRBJ2-5; clone_size: once; cdr3_aa: CASSYSGGKETQYF; cdr3_nt: TGTGCCAGCAGTTACTCTGGGGGGAAAGAGACCCAGTACTTC
d_call: TRBD1; v_call: TRBV12-3/TRBV12-4; j_call: TRBJ2-7; clone_size: NA; cdr3_aa: CASSRGQTYEQYF; cdr3_nt: TGTGCCAGCAGTCGGGGACAGACCTACGAGCAGTACTTC
d_call: TRBD2; v_call: TRBV10-3; j_call: TRBJ2-3; clone_size: NA; cdr3_aa: CAISRVPGGGTSGRAGTQYF; cdr3_nt: TGTGCCATCAGTAGAGTCCCAGGCGGAGGGACTAGCGGGAGGGCCGGTACGCAGTATTTT
d_call: TRBD1; v_call: TRBV12-3/TRBV12-4; j_call: TRBJ2-4; clone_size: once; cdr3_aa: CASGGQLAKNIQYF; cdr3_nt: TGTGCCAGCGGGGGACAGTTAGCCAAAAACATTCAGTACTTC
d_call: NA; v_call: TRBV3-1; j_call: TRBJ2-1; clone_size: NA; cdr3_aa: CASSQEIGRRNEQFF; cdr3_nt: TGTGCCAGCAGCCAAGAAATTGGCAGGAGGAATGAGCAGTTCTTC
d_call: NA; v_call: TRBV7-9; j_call: TRBJ2-7; clone_size: few; cdr3_aa: CASSSRGRYEQYF; cdr3_nt: TGTGCCAGCAGCTCCCGGGGAAGGTACGAGCAGTACTTC
d_call: TRBD2; v_call: TRBV7-2; j_call: TRBJ2-1; clone_size: few; cdr3_aa: CASSSGGLAGNEQFF; cdr3_nt: TGTGCCAGCAGCTCCGGGGGACTAGCGGGCAATGAGCAGTTCTTC
d_call: NA; v_call: TRBV10-2; j_call: TRBJ1-2; clone_size: few; cdr3_aa: CASSGAVYGYTF; cdr3_nt: TGCGCCAGCAGTGGGGCGGTTTATGGCTACACCTTC